This section outlines one T cell receptor beta chain sequence together with its context. Its antigen is undetermined. These data are taken from a study of OX40 agonist ivuxolimab in advanced cancers. The wider study: Dose-escalation patients had hepatocellular carcinoma, melanoma, renal cell or head and neck cancer.

If patients had autoimmune disease history or systemic immunosuppression, they were excluded. Study results and limitations: With doses of 0.1-3.0 mg/kg, partial responders showed among the lowest clonal expansion. Still undetermined is the antigen specificity of the expanded peripheral T cells.

The assay was immunoSEQ multiplex PCR, and TCRdb's table has in-frame clones only and misses some. The data hold some 35,000 clones, with around three quarters observed a single time. This receptor was taken from an adult with an advanced solid tumor such as melanoma, head and neck, liver or kidney cancer. This sample comprised CD4+ or CD8+ T cells sorted from blood, obtained in a trial of the OX40 agonist ivuxolimab.

The CDR3 DNA is TGTGCCAGCAGCAAAGCCTTCCGGGCCACCAGAGAGACCCAGTACTTC. Translated: CASSKAFRATRETQYF. The chain has TRBV21-1 and TRBJ2-5. TRBV21-1 is noted as a pseudogene. The CDR3 is 16 residues long.